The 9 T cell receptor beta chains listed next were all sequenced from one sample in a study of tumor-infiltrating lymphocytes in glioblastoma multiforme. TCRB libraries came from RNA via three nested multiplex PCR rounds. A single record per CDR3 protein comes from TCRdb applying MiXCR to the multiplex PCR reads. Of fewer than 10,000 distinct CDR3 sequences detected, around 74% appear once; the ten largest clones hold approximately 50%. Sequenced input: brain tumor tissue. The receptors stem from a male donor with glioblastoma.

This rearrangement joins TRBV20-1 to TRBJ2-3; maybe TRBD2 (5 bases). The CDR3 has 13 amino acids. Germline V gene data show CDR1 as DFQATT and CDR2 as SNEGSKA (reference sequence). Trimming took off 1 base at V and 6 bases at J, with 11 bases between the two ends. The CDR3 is CSARGTSGDTQYF. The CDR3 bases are TGCAGTGCTAGAGGGACGTCGGGGGATACGCAGTATTTT.

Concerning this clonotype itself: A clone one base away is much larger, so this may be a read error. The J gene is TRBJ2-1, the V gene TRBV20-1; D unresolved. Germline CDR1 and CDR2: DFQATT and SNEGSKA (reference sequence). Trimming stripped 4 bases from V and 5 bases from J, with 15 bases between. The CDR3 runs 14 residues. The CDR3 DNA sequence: TGCAGTGCTACCCTTAGCATGAAACACAATGAGCAGTTCTTC. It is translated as CSATLSMKHNEQFF.

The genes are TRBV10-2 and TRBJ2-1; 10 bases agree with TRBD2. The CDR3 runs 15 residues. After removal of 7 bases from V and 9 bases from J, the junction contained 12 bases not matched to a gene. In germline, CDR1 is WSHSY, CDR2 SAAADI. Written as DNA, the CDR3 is TGCGCCAGCAAAGGCATAGCGGGAGGCGCAAGTGAGCAGTTCTTC. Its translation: CASKGIAGGASEQFF.

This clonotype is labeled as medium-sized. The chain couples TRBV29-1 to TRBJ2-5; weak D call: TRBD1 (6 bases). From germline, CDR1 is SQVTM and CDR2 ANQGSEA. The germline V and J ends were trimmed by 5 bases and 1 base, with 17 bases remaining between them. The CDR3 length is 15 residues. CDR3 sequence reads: CSVQKDSIIQETQYF. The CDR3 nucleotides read TGCAGCGTTCAAAAGGACAGCATAATCCAAGAGACCCAGTACTTC.

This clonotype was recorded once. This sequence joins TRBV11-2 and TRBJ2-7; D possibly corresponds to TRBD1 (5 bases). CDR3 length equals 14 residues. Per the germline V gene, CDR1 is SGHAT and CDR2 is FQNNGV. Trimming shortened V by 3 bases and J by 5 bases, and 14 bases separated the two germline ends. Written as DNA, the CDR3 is TGTGCCAGCAGCTTGGCAGGGAAGGGGAACGAGCAGTACTTC. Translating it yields CASSLAGKGNEQYF.

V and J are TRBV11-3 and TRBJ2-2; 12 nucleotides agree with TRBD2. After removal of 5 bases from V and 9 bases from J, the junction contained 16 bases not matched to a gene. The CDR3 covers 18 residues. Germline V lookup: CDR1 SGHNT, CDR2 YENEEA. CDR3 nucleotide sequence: TGTGCCAGCAGCATCACCTCCAGACTAGCGGGAGAAGCCCGGGAGCTGTTTTTT. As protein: CASSITSRLAGEARELFF.

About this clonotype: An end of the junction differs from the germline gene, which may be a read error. Here the CDR3 DNA reads TGCTGTGCTAGGGCTAGCGGGAGGGGTAACACCGGGGAGCTGTTTTTT. Translation gives CCARASGRGNTGELFF. The gene calls are TRBV20-1 and TRBJ2-2, with 12 bases identical to TRBD2. The length of the CDR3 is 16 residues. The germline CDR1 and CDR2 sequences are DFQATT and SNEGSKA (reference sequence).

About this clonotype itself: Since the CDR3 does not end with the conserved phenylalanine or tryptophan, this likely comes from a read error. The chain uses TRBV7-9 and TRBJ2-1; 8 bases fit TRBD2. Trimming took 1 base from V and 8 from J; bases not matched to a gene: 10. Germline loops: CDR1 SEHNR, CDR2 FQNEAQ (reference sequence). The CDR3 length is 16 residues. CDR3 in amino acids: CASSLGPAGDLDEQFS. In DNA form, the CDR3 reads TGTGCCAGCAGCTTAGGACCAGCGGGAGACCTCGATGAGCAGTTCTCC.

The DNA of the CDR3 is TGTGCCAGCAGTTTCTCAGGCGAAAAACTGTTTTTT. This translates into CASSFSGEKLFF. The chain carries TRBV12-3 or TRBV12-4 and TRBJ1-4; D is undetermined. The CDR3 covers 12 residues. Deletions cut 3 bases from V and 8 bases from J, with 7 bases between.